These 15 T cell receptor beta chains came from one sample sequenced in a study of cytomegalovirus exposure and HLA in healthy donors. The PCR employed 60 Vbeta primers together with 13 Jbeta primers. Generated by immunoSEQ multiplex PCR, the TCRdb table keeps only in-frame clones and is missing some. The sample carries some 50,000 clones, roughly 70% recorded once. The material sequenced was PBMCs. The source is a woman aged 45 to 65 in good health and CMV-seropositive.

Here the CDR3 reads CASSLTTLNTGELFF. The CDR3 DNA reads TGTGCCAGCAGCTTGACGACTTTGAACACCGGGGAGCTGTTTTTT. J is TRBJ2-2 and V is TRBV5-4; the D is unclear. V was trimmed by 1 base and J by 1 base, leaving 8 bases between them. Germline V lookup: CDR1 SGHNT, CDR2 YYREEE (reference sequence). The CDR3 runs 15 residues.

V and J are TRBV9 and TRBJ2-5; D is unresolved. V lost 4 bases, J lost 3 bases, and 16 bases lay in between. This CDR3 comprises 15 residues. Per the germline V gene, CDR1 is SGDLS and CDR2 is YYNGEE. The CDR3 nucleotides read TGTGCCAGCAGCCAAACCCCCAGGTGGGAAGAGACCCAGTACTTC. Its translation is CASSQTPRWEETQYF. Drawing the rest from reference TRBV9 and TRBJ2-5, the complete variable domain is DSGVTQTPKHLITATGQRVTLRCSPRSGDLSVYWYQQSLDQGLQFLIQYYNGEERAKGNILERFSAQQFPDLHSELNLSSLELGDSALYFCASSQTPRWEETQYFGPGTRLLVL.

The table lists this clone with a few counts. The chain has TRBV5-8 and TRBJ1-4; possibly TRBD1 for D (6 bases). The CDR3 runs 15 residues. Per germline, CDR1 SGHTS and CDR2 YDEGEE. Trimming removed 5 bases at V and 10 bases at J, with 21 bases between. The CDR3 loop reads CASRHNRGRYGKLFF. DNA for the CDR3: TGTGCCAGCAGACATAATAGGGGGAGATACGGAAAACTGTTTTTT.

This chain joins TRBV7-9 and TRBJ2-5; D is unclear. Matching the DNA end better, TRBJ2-7 makes the J call doubtful. The CDR3 is 14 amino acids. Germline V gene data show CDR1 as SEHNR and CDR2 as FQNEAQ (reference sequence). The CDR3 DNA reads as TGTGCCAGCAGCGCATACGGAGATTGGGGCGAGCAGTACTTC. Encoded protein: CASSAYGDWGEQYF.

J is TRBJ1-1 and V is TRBV2; D not resolved. Between the trimmed V and J ends, which lost 7 bases and 10 bases, there was a span of 22 bases. Germline-derived CDR1 and CDR2 are SNHLY and FYNNEI. This CDR3 contains 14 residues. CDR3 sequence reads: CASIREAASVVAFF. The CDR3 DNA sequence: TGTGCCAGCATAAGAGAGGCAGCCTCGGTGGTAGCTTTCTTT.

The chain joins TRBV29-1 to TRBJ2-7; TRBD2 matches at 8 bases. Germline V lookup: CDR1 SQVTM, CDR2 ANQGSEA. The V gene end was trimmed by 0 bases and the J gene end by 2 bases; junction bases not matched to a gene: 6. CDR3 length equals 15 residues. In DNA form, the CDR3 reads TGCAGCGTTGAAGAGAGGGGTAGCGGGGCCTACGAGCAGTACTTC. This translates into CSVEERGSGAYEQYF.

CDR3 residues: CAIRDRMNTEAFF. As DNA, the CDR3 is TGTGCCATCCGGGACAGAATGAACACTGAAGCTTTCTTT. The chain uses TRBV10-3 and TRBJ1-1, with 7 bases matching TRBD1. Trimming at V came to 8 bases and at J to 0 bases, leaving 3 bases not matched to a gene. Germline V gene data show CDR1 as ENHRY and CDR2 as SYGVKD. This CDR3 has 13 amino acids.

The genes are TRBV19 and TRBJ2-5, with D perhaps TRBD2 (7 bases). V gave up 6 bases and J gave up 4 bases, with 15 bases separating them. Looked up from germline, CDR1 is LNHDA and CDR2 is SQIVND (reference sequence). This CDR3 comprises 14 residues. CDR3: CASREGGKGETQYF. CDR3 coding DNA: TGTGCCAGTAGGGAGGGGGGGAAAGGAGAGACCCAGTACTTC.

This sequence joins TRBV29-1 and TRBJ2-5; D ambiguous. Trimming took 6 bases from V and 5 from J, leaving 7 bases between them. The germline CDR1 and CDR2 sequences are SQVTM and ANQGSEA. CDR3 length equals 10 residues. This CDR3 reads CSVYTETQYF. DNA of the CDR3: TGCAGCGTATACACGGAGACCCAGTACTTC.

J is TRBJ2-5 and V is TRBV11-1, with 10 bases aligning to TRBD1. The CDR3 is 14 amino acids. The germline gives CDR1 SGHAT, CDR2 FQDESV (reference sequence). The trim removed 5 bases at V and 5 bases at J, leaving 5 bases unmatched. CDR3 region: CASSRQGAGETQYF. The DNA for the CDR3 is TGTGCCAGCAGCCGACAGGGGGCCGGGGAGACCCAGTACTTC.

The chain is built from TRBV7-2 and TRBJ2-7, with 12 nucleotides matching TRBD2. V lost 5 bases, J lost 2 bases, and 4 bases stayed unmatched. Germline loops: CDR1 SGHTA, CDR2 FQGNSA. The CDR3 covers 15 residues. CDR3 sequence reads: CASSKLAGGPYEQYF. Written as DNA, the CDR3 is TGTGCCAGCAGCAAACTAGCGGGGGGTCCCTACGAGCAGTACTTC.

The chain links TRBV6-5 to TRBJ1-2; D is unclear. Trimming took 0 bases from V and 4 from J, leaving 6 bases between them. CDR1 is MNHEY, CDR2 SVGAGI, per germline. There are 13 residues in the CDR3. The CDR3 reads CASSYSLLYGYTF. The CDR3 DNA is TGTGCCAGCAGTTACTCCCTCCTCTATGGCTACACCTTC.

This chain connects TRBV2 to TRBJ2-7; D is perhaps TRBD1 (6 bases). The V gene's germline CDR1 is SNHLY and CDR2 FYNNEI. The germline V and J ends were trimmed by 4 bases and 0 bases, with 10 bases remaining between them. CDR3 length equals 14 residues. The CDR3 sequence: CASSGTASSYEQYF. The CDR3, as DNA: TGTGCCAGCAGTGGGACAGCAAGCTCCTACGAGCAGTACTTC.

The V and J genes are TRBV19 and TRBJ2-7, with 11 bases matching TRBD2. J was trimmed by 3 bases and V by 6 bases; bases with no gene match: 7. From germline, CDR1 is LNHDA and CDR2 SQIVND (reference sequence). This CDR3 is built from 15 residues. CDR3 protein: CASSPGTSGYYEQYF. Written as DNA, the CDR3 is TGTGCCAGTAGCCCAGGGACTAGCGGATACTACGAGCAGTACTTC.

This clone has only one observation. A read error may account for a junction end that differs from germline. This chain joins TRBV14 and TRBJ2-1; possibly TRBD2 for D (6 bases). Germline V gene sequence: CDR1 SGHDN, CDR2 FVKESK. This CDR3 spans 16 amino acids. The chain's CDR3 is CASSQVPPGPTGVGIF. The CDR3 DNA is TGTGCCAGCAGCCAAGTCCCACCGGGACCAACGGGAGTAGGGATCTTC. Combining the CDR3 with reference TRBV14 and TRBJ2-1 gives the whole variable domain EAGVTQFPSHSVIEKGQTVTLRCDPISGHDNLYWYRRVMGKEIKFLLHFVKESKQDESGMPNNRFLAERTGGTYSTLKVQPAELEDSGVYFCASSQVPPGPTGVGIFGPGTRLTVL.